This TCR beta chain derives from a study of cytomegalovirus exposure and HLA in healthy donors. Broader study findings: The study designated 160 or so TCR beta chains cytomegalovirus-associated.

Sequencing was performed with immunoSEQ multiplex PCR; in TCRdb, only in-frame clones are kept and a portion is missing. This sample has around 250,000 clones; 90% occur once, and the top ten carry under 0.4%. Worth noting for this clone: As yet, its antigen is unknown.

V shed 6 bases and J shed 1 base, with 9 bases lying between them. CDR3 size: 13 residues. The germline gives CDR1 SQVTM, CDR2 ANQGSEA. Sequencing used PBMCs. The origin of this receptor is a woman in her late teens or twenties in good health and CMV-seronegative. This rearrangement joins TRBV29-1 to TRBJ2-2; possible D gene TRBD2, 5 bases. The CDR3 sequence is CSVEEMNTGELFF. CDR3 DNA: TGCAGCGTGGAGGAAATGAACACCGGGGAGCTGTTTTTT.